This TCR beta chain came from a study of T cell repertoires in cytomegalovirus infection. Overall study: Carrying CMV and the relevant HLA type showed in public TCR beta signatures. Study results and caveats: The ex vivo response was dominated by HLA-C-restricted CMV-specific TCR beta clonotypes. The study identified carriers of CMV plus the relevant HLA from cumulative public TCR beta family frequency.

The CDR3 has 12 amino acids. Deletions cut 6 bases from V and 3 bases from J, with 8 bases between. The V gene's germline CDR1 is MDHEN and CDR2 SYDVKM. Remarks on this clonotype: Antigen unknown.

TCRdb recomputed calls from the reads with MiXCR, one row per CDR3 protein. The repertoire holds about 110,000 distinct CDR3 sequences, with over 40% as singletons. The source is a human donor in good health (CMV status not recorded). Some clones in this sample may be carry-over from other donors' samples. Sequences were derived from CD8+ T cells from cultured PBMCs, sampled from culture after CMV antigen stimulation. This chain uses TRBV28 with TRBJ2-5; unclear D gene. The CDR3 DNA sequence: TGTGCCAGCAGCTCCGCCGAAGAGACCCAGTACTTC. It is translated as CASSSAEETQYF.